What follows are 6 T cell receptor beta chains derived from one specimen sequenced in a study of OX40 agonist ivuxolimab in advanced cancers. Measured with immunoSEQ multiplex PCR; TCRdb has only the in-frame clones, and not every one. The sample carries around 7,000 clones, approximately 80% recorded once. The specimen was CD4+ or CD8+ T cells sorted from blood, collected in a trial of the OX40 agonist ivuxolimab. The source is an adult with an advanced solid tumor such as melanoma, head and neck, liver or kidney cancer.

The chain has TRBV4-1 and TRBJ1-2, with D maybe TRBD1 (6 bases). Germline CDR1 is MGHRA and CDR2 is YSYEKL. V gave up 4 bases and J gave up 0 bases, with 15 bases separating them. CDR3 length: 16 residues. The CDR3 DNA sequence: TGCGCCAGCAGCCCCCTAGCGGGGGCTACTAACTATGGCTACACCTTC. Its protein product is CASSPLAGATNYGYTF.

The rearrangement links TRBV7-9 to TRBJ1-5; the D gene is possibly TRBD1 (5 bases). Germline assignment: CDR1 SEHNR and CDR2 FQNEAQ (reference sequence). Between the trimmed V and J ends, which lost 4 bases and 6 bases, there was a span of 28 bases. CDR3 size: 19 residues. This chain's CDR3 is CASSSTLLQETVRGQPQHF. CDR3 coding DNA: TGTGCCAGCAGCTCCACTCTCCTACAGGAGACGGTGAGAGGTCAGCCCCAGCATTTT.

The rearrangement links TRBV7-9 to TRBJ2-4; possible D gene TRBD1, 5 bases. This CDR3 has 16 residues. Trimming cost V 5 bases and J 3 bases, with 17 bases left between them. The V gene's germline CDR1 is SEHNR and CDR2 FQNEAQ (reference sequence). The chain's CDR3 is CASSTPDSPIKNIQYF. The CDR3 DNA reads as TGTGCCAGCAGCACCCCAGACAGCCCGATCAAAAACATTCAGTACTTC.

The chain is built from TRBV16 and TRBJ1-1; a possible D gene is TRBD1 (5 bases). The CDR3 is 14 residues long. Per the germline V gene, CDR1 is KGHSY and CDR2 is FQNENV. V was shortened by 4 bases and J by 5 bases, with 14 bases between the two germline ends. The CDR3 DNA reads TGTGCCAGCAGCCTCCCCCAAGGGGAGACTGAAGCTTTCTTT. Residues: CASSLPQGETEAFF.

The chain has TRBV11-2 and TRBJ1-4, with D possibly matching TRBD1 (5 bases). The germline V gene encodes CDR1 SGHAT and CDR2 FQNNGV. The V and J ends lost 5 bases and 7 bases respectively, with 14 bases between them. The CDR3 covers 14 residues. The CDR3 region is CASSPDISGEKLFF. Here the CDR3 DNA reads TGTGCCAGCAGCCCGGACATAAGTGGTGAAAAACTGTTTTTT. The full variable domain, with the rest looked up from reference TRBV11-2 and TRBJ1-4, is EAGVAQSPRYKIIEKRQSVAFWCNPISGHATLYWYQQILGQGPKLLIQFQNNGVVDDSQLPKDRFSAERLKGVDSTLKIQPAKLEDSAVYLCASSPDISGEKLFFGSGTQLSVL.

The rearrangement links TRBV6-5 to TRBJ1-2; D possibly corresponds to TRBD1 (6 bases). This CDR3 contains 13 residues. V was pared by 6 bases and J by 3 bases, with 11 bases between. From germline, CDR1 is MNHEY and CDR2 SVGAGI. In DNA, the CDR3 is TGTGCCAGCAGATGGGGGCCCTACTATGGCTACACCTTC. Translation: CASRWGPYYGYTF.